This entry lists 30 T cell receptor beta chains sequenced from one sample in a study of shared clonotypes between healthy human individuals. Method: immunoSEQ multiplex PCR; TCRdb's copy keeps in-frame clones and lacks some. The data show about 2.4 million clones, 90% to 95% seen once. Sequencing was performed on naive CD4+ T cells from PBMCs. Subset denoted: CD45RA+ positively selected. These receptors all stem from a man between 18 and 35 years old in good health. Some clones in this sample may be carry-over from other donors' samples.

In this sample, this clone turned up once. This chain uses TRBV7-3 with TRBJ2-3; 13 bases map to TRBD2. V dropped 5 bases and J dropped 8; count of bases not matched to a gene: 7. This CDR3 comprises 15 residues. Germline CDR1 SGHTA, CDR2 FQGTGA. CDR3 coding DNA: TGTGCCAGCAGCCCCGGGACTAGCGGGATTCGTACGCAGTATTTT. This sequence encodes CASSPGTSGIRTQYF.

The chain links TRBV18 to TRBJ1-1, with TRBD1 as a possible D gene (6 bases). CDR3 length: 15 amino acids. In germline, CDR1 is KGHSH, CDR2 LQKENI. V lost 4 bases to trimming and J lost 2 bases, with 14 bases between them. CDR3 bases: TGTGCCAGCTCACGGGTGACAGGTACTAACACTGAAGCTTTCTTT. It specifies CASSRVTGTNTEAFF.

The chain has TRBV7-2 and TRBJ1-1; TRBD1 matches at 7 bases. The CDR3 spans 13 residues. From germline, CDR1 is SGHTA and CDR2 FQGNSA. Losses at the gene ends were 5 bases for V and 6 bases for J; bases not matched to a gene: 6. This chain's CDR3 is CASSPNRGPEAFF. In nucleotides, the CDR3 is TGTGCCAGCAGCCCGAACAGGGGACCTGAAGCTTTCTTT. The full variable domain, completed using reference TRBV7-2 and TRBJ1-1, is GAGVSQSPSNKVTEKGKDVELRCDPISGHTALYWYRQSLGQGLEFLIYFQGNSAPDKSGLPSDRFSAERTGGSVSTLTIQRTQQEDSAVYLCASSPNRGPEAFFGQGTRLTVV.

The DNA for the CDR3 is TGTGCCAGCAGCGTGGGTCGTGAGCAGTATTTT. Its translation: CASSVGREQYF. The rearrangement uses TRBV5-4 and TRBJ2-3; no definite D call. The CDR3 is made up of 11 amino acids. CDR1 and CDR2 from the germline V gene are SGHNT and YYREEE (reference sequence). The V gene lost 4 bases and the J gene lost 11 bases, with 11 bases spanning the gap.

The chain is built from TRBV4-2 and TRBJ1-5, with TRBD1 identical over 9 bases. J gave up 6 bases and V 0 bases, and 6 bases lay outside the gene matches. The CDR3 is 16 residues long. Per germline, CDR1 LGHNA and CDR2 YNFKEQ. CDR3 residues: CASSQDGTGKGQPQHF. The CDR3 DNA reads as TGTGCCAGCAGCCAAGATGGGACAGGGAAGGGTCAGCCCCAGCATTTT.

As regards this clone: The sample carries other DNA sequences with the same CDR3. The rearrangement joins TRBV5-1 to TRBJ2-7; 9 bases map to TRBD1. The CDR3 covers 14 residues. The germline gives CDR1 SGHRS, CDR2 YFSETQ. V lost 5 bases to trimming and J lost 3 bases; unmatched junction nucleotides: 6. Here the CDR3 DNA reads TGCGCCAGCAGTGTGGGACAGGGTGGCTACGAGCAGTACTTC. It yields the protein CASSVGQGGYEQYF.

This chain connects TRBV29-1 to TRBJ2-1; TRBD1 aligns across 7 bases. J lost 3 bases, V lost 4 bases, and 6 bases had no gene match. The CDR3 is made up of 14 amino acids. In germline, CDR1 is SQVTM, CDR2 ANQGSEA. CDR3: CSVARDRSYNEQFF. The CDR3 nucleotides are TGCAGCGTTGCCCGGGACAGAAGCTACAATGAGCAGTTCTTC.

Comment on this clone: Other DNA sequences of this sample code for an identical CDR3. The chain couples TRBV20-1 to TRBJ1-1; no clear D. V lost 3 bases to trimming and J lost 7 bases, with 9 bases between them. The CDR3 is 11 residues long. The germline V gene encodes CDR1 DFQATT and CDR2 SNEGSKA (reference sequence). For the CDR3, the DNA is TGCAGTGCTAGGGGAACGGGTGAAGCTTTCTTT. The encoded protein is CSARGTGEAFF.

V usage is TRBV11-1 and J usage is TRBJ2-7, with D possibly being TRBD1 (7 bases). Trimming took 0 bases from V and 0 from J, leaving 9 bases between them. Germline V lookup: CDR1 SGHAT, CDR2 FQDESV (reference sequence). The CDR3 runs to 15 residues. The CDR3 protein is CASSLARGVSYEQYF. CDR3 nucleotides: TGTGCCAGCAGCTTAGCCAGGGGGGTCTCCTACGAGCAGTACTTC.

The chain uses TRBV13 and TRBJ1-5, with 9 nucleotides matching TRBD1. The CDR3 has 14 amino acids. Germline V gene sequence: CDR1 PRHDT, CDR2 FYEKMQ (reference sequence). V trimming: 4 bases; J trimming: 6 bases; junction bases outside the gene matches: 4. The CDR3, as DNA: TGTGCCAGCAGCTACAGGGGGCTGGGTCAGCCCCAGCATTTT. Encoded protein: CASSYRGLGQPQHF.

The chain carries TRBV28 and TRBJ2-1; 9 positions agree with TRBD2. Germline V gives CDR1 MDHEN, CDR2 SYDVKM. The CDR3 runs to 14 residues. J was trimmed by 4 bases and V by 11 bases; bases with no gene match: 9. CDR3: CASIAGGPYNEQFF. The CDR3 DNA is TGTGCCTCTATTGCGGGAGGGCCTTACAATGAGCAGTTCTTC.

V usage is TRBV5-6 and J usage is TRBJ2-7, with TRBD1 identical over 7 bases. J was trimmed by 2 bases and V by 0 bases; bases with no gene match: 11. The germline V gene has CDR1 SGHDT and CDR2 YYEEEE. CDR3 length: 17 amino acids. The DNA of the CDR3 is TGTGCCAGCAGCTTGGGAAGGAGGACAGGTACCCCCTACGAGCAGTACTTC. Encoded protein: CASSLGRRTGTPYEQYF.

V and J are TRBV7-2 and TRBJ2-1; D gene ambiguous. The CDR3 contains 17 residues. The germline CDR1 and CDR2 sequences are SGHTA and FQGNSA. The ends were cut back, 5 bases at V and 2 bases at J, with 19 bases in the middle. CDR3 DNA: TGTGCCAGCAGCGATCAGACCGGGCGGAATACCTACAATGAGCAGTTCTTC. This encodes CASSDQTGRNTYNEQFF.

This chain joins TRBV7-2 and TRBJ2-1; D tentatively fits TRBD1 or TRBD2 (5 bases each). CDR3 length: 17 residues. Germline CDR1 is SGHTA and CDR2 is FQGNSA. The germline V and J ends were trimmed by 1 base and 4 bases, with 17 bases remaining between them. This chain's CDR3 is CASSLVSGRQPYNEQFF. The CDR3 nucleotides read TGTGCCAGCAGCTTAGTGTCGGGACGACAACCATACAATGAGCAGTTCTTC.

The CDR3 region is CASSPGTGPGNTIYF. The DNA of the CDR3 is TGTGCCAGCAGCCCGGGGACAGGTCCTGGAAACACCATATATTTT. The chain has TRBV7-3 and TRBJ1-3; TRBD1 agrees at 8 bases. Trimming removed 5 bases from V and 2 bases from J; junction bases left unmatched: 5. This CDR3 has 15 residues. Germline V gene lookup returns CDR1 SGHTA and CDR2 FQGTGA.

The chain is built from TRBV7-3 and TRBJ2-1, with TRBD2 matching 10 bases. The CDR3 covers 13 residues. The germline V gene has CDR1 SGHTA and CDR2 FQGTGA. The V segment lost 7 bases and the J segment 8 bases; nucleotides outside the gene matches: 5. CDR3 region: CASTSGRGDEQFF. The CDR3 region has the DNA TGTGCCAGCACCAGCGGGAGGGGGGATGAGCAGTTCTTC. Variable domain in full (rest from reference TRBV7-3 and TRBJ2-1): GAGVSQTPSNKVTEKGKYVELRCDPISGHTALYWYRQSLGQGPEFLIYFQGTGAADDSGLPNDRFFAVRPEGSVSTLKIQRTERGDSAVYLCASTSGRGDEQFFGPGTRLTVL.

The chain joins TRBV27 to TRBJ2-1; no firm D call. V was clipped by 4 bases and J by 2 bases, with 9 bases between them. CDR3 length: 14 amino acids. The germline CDR1 and CDR2 sequences are MNHEY and SMNVEV (reference sequence). CDR3 residues: CASSWSRPYNEQFF. DNA of the CDR3: TGTGCCAGCAGTTGGTCTAGACCCTACAATGAGCAGTTCTTC.

The chain combines TRBV6-5 with TRBJ1-1; D ambiguous. Germline V gene lookup returns CDR1 MNHEY and CDR2 SVGAGI. CDR3 length equals 14 residues. Between the trimmed V and J ends, which lost 5 bases and 5 bases, there was a span of 15 bases. The CDR3 DNA is TGTGCCAGCAGTAACGGACGGCTGGGGACTGAAGCTTTCTTT. Residues: CASSNGRLGTEAFF.

The CDR3 DNA sequence: TGTGCCAGCAGCTCCCCCCGACTAGCGGGAGTTGGTGAGCAGTTCTTC. Its translation is CASSSPRLAGVGEQFF. This sequence joins TRBV11-2 and TRBJ2-1; the match to TRBD2 covers 12 bases. CDR3 length equals 16 residues. Germline CDR1 reads SGHAT; CDR2 reads FQNNGV. V gave up 4 bases and J gave up 9 bases; unmatched junction bases: 10.

The rearrangement joins TRBV11-2 to TRBJ1-4, with 8 nucleotides matching TRBD1. The J segment lost 10 bases and the V segment lost 5 bases, leaving 9 bases of the junction unmatched. The CDR3 runs to 14 residues. Germline values: CDR1 SGHAT, CDR2 FQNNGV. This chain's CDR3 is CASSTTGGGGKLFF. Here the CDR3 DNA reads TGTGCCAGCAGCACAACAGGGGGTGGGGGAAAACTGTTTTTT.

This clone was picked up one time. The chain joins TRBV2 to TRBJ2-7, with 7 bases identical to TRBD1. Germline CDR1 is SNHLY and CDR2 is FYNNEI. The CDR3 has 12 amino acids. J was trimmed by 2 bases and V by 11 bases; bases with no gene match: 6. The CDR3 DNA reads TGTGCCGGGGGACAGTCAACCTACGAGCAGTACTTC. Protein product: CAGGQSTYEQYF.

The CDR3 nucleotides are TGTGCCAGCAGTTCAGCCGAGAATGAAAAACTGTTTTTT. This encodes CASSSAENEKLFF. V gene TRBV27 combines with J gene TRBJ1-4; D is unresolved. Germline V CDR1 and CDR2: MNHEY, SMNVEV (reference sequence). The germline V and J ends were trimmed by 4 bases and 5 bases, with 8 bases remaining between them. This CDR3 is built from 13 residues.

This clone occurred once. The J gene is TRBJ2-7, the V gene TRBV4-1; 9 nucleotides line up with TRBD1. CDR3 length: 18 amino acids. Germline values: CDR1 MGHRA, CDR2 YSYEKL. After removal of 4 bases from V and 1 base from J, the junction contained 14 bases not matched to a gene. Here the CDR3 reads CASSPAKGRQGGSYEQYF. The CDR3 bases are TGCGCCAGCAGCCCGGCGAAGGGGAGACAGGGGGGATCCTACGAGCAGTACTTC.

The rearrangement joins TRBV28 to TRBJ2-5; D is perhaps TRBD2 (6 bases). In germline, CDR1 is MDHEN, CDR2 SYDVKM. The CDR3 length is 16 residues. Trimming stripped 3 bases from V and 5 bases from J, with 19 bases between. This CDR3 reads CASSFRLAKMEETQYF. CDR3 coding DNA: TGTGCCAGCAGTTTTAGGCTAGCGAAGATGGAGGAGACCCAGTACTTC. The variable domain in full, with the rest retrieved from reference TRBV28 and TRBJ2-5, is DVKVTQSSRYLVKRTGEKVFLECVQDMDHENMFWYRQDPGLGLRLIYFSYDVKMKEKGDIPEGYSVSREKKERFSLILESASTNQTSMYLCASSFRLAKMEETQYFGPGTRLLVL.

The V gene is TRBV11-3, the J gene TRBJ2-3, with D possibly matching TRBD2 (6 bases). V lost 1 base and J 6 bases, leaving 17 bases between the germline ends. The germline CDR1 and CDR2 sequences are SGHNT and YENEEA. The length of the CDR3 is 16 residues. The CDR3 is CASSLVVASESDTQYF. In nucleotides, the CDR3 is TGTGCCAGCAGCTTAGTTGTGGCTAGCGAGTCGGATACGCAGTATTTT.

The rearrangement links TRBV10-2 to TRBJ2-1; 7 bases fit TRBD2. Germline V gives CDR1 WSHSY, CDR2 SAAADI. This CDR3 has 14 residues. V trimming: 6 bases; J trimming: 3 bases; junction bases outside the gene matches: 5. CDR3 DNA sequence: TGCGCCAGCAGGGTGGGAGGGAGCTACAATGAGCAGTTCTTC. It is translated as CASRVGGSYNEQFF.

This sequence joins TRBV6-1 and TRBJ1-4; possible D gene TRBD1, 6 bases. This CDR3 spans 15 amino acids. Germline lookup yields CDR1 MNHNS and CDR2 SASEGT. The V end was cut by 6 bases, the J end by 3 bases, with 14 bases between. The CDR3 loop reads CASRVQGNANEKLFF. Written as DNA, the CDR3 is TGTGCCAGCAGGGTACAGGGAAATGCTAATGAAAAACTGTTTTTT.

The rearrangement links TRBV2 to TRBJ2-7; 13 bases fit TRBD2. V dropped 4 bases and J dropped 5; count of bases not matched to a gene: 11. Per germline, CDR1 SNHLY and CDR2 FYNNEI. This CDR3 has 17 amino acids. The CDR3 loop is CASSGGLAGTFVNEQYF. The CDR3 DNA is TGTGCCAGCAGTGGGGGACTAGCGGGGACCTTTGTAAACGAGCAGTACTTC.

This chain connects TRBV28 to TRBJ2-7; 8 nucleotides agree with TRBD1. The CDR3 has 15 amino acids. Germline V gene lookup returns CDR1 MDHEN and CDR2 SYDVKM. Trimming at V came to 5 bases and at J to 4 bases, leaving 10 bases not matched to a gene. CDR3 in amino acids: CASSPLTGVGYEQYF. In DNA, the CDR3 is TGTGCCAGCAGTCCCCTGACAGGGGTCGGGTACGAGCAGTACTTC.

Notes on this clone: Different DNA sequences within this sample yield the same CDR3. The chain links TRBV18 to TRBJ1-5; D ambiguous. CDR1 and CDR2 from the germline V gene are KGHSH and LQKENI. V was clipped by 6 bases and J by 4 bases, with 10 bases between them. The CDR3 loop spans 13 amino acids. As DNA, the CDR3 is TGTGCCAGCTCCCCCGCTGGAAATCAGCCCCAGCATTTT. This translates into CASSPAGNQPQHF.